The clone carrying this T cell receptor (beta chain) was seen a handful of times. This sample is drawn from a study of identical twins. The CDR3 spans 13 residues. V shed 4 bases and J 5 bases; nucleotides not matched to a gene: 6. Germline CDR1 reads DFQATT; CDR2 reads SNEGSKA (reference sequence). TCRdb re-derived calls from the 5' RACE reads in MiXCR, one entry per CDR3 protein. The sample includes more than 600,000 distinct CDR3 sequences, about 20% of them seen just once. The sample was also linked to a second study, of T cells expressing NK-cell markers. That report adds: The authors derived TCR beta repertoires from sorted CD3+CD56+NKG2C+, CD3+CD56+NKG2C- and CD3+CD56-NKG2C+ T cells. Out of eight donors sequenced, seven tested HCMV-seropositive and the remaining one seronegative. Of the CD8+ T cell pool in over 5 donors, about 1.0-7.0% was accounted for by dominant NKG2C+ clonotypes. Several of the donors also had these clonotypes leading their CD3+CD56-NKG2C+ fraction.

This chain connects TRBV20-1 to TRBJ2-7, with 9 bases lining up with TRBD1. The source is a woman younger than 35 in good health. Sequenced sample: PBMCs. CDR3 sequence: CSATGTGPHEQYF. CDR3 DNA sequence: TGCAGTGCTACCGGGACAGGGCCCCACGAGCAGTACTTC.